These 22 T cell receptor beta chains came from one sample sequenced in a study of cytomegalovirus exposure and HLA in healthy donors. The study ran its PCR with 60 Vbeta and 13 Jbeta primers. Produced via immunoSEQ multiplex PCR; TCRdb's table is partial and in-frame only. The table has 150,000 to 170,000 clones, more than 70% seen once; the top ten hold around 6%. The sequencing input was PBMCs. The receptors here all came from a woman between 40 and 55 years old in good health and CMV-seropositive.

CDR3 nucleotide sequence: TGTGCCAGCAGCTTAGGTAGCGGGGGGAATGAGCAGTTCTTC. Its protein product is CASSLGSGGNEQFF. The genes are TRBV7-3 and TRBJ2-1; 10 nucleotides align to TRBD2. The CDR3 loop spans 14 amino acids. The germline CDR1 and CDR2 sequences are SGHTA and FQGTGA. V lost 2 bases, J lost 7 bases, and 2 bases stayed unmatched.

V usage is TRBV5-6 and J usage is TRBJ2-1; 11 bases fit TRBD1. Germline lookup yields CDR1 SGHDT and CDR2 YYEEEE. The CDR3 runs to 14 residues. V trimming: 4 bases; J trimming: 6 bases; junction bases outside the gene matches: 3. The CDR3 DNA sequence: TGTGCCAGCAGCCCAGGGACAGGGGGCAATGAGCAGTTCTTC. It yields the protein CASSPGTGGNEQFF.

The chain is built from TRBV6-1 and TRBJ2-3, with a possible D match to TRBD1 (5 bases). This CDR3 spans 17 amino acids. V lost 3 bases to trimming and J lost 1 base, with 17 bases between them. CDR1 is MNHNS, CDR2 SASEGT, per germline. The CDR3 DNA reads as TGTGCCAGCAGTGATGTAAGGGGCGCGTATGGCACAGATACGCAGTATTTT. Its protein is CASSDVRGAYGTDTQYF.

The rearrangement uses TRBV19 and TRBJ1-4, with TRBD1 matching over 7 bases. With 5 bases clipped from V and 8 bases from J, the junction kept 8 bases outside the gene matches. From germline, CDR1 is LNHDA and CDR2 SQIVND (reference sequence). The CDR3 totals 14 residues. The CDR3 region is CASSRQGGSEKLFF. Here the CDR3 DNA reads TGTGCCAGTAGTCGTCAGGGGGGATCAGAAAAACTGTTTTTT. Full variable domain (rest looked up from reference TRBV19 and TRBJ1-4): DGGITQSPKYLFRKEGQNVTLSCEQNLNHDAMYWYRQDPGQGLRLIYYSQIVNDFQKGDIAEGYSVSREKKESFPLTVTSAQKNPTAFYLCASSRQGGSEKLFFGSGTQLSVL.

The chain couples TRBV7-6 to TRBJ2-6; tentative D call: TRBD1 (5 bases). CDR1 SGHVS and CDR2 FNYEAQ come from the germline V gene. The CDR3 extends over 17 amino acids. V lost 0 bases and J 0 bases, leaving 9 bases between the germline ends. The CDR3 is CASSLADSFSGANVLTF. In nucleotides, the CDR3 is TGTGCCAGCAGCTTAGCCGACAGTTTCTCTGGGGCCAACGTCCTGACTTTC.

This chain connects TRBV6-5 to TRBJ1-2; 9 bases fit TRBD1. Looked up from germline, CDR1 is MNHEY and CDR2 is SVGAGI. The CDR3 is 16 residues long. With 0 bases clipped from V and 4 bases from J, the junction kept 6 bases outside the gene matches. DNA of the CDR3: TGTGCCAGCAGTTACTCGACTGGACAGGGGATCTATGGCTACACCTTC. Translation: CASSYSTGQGIYGYTF.

The V gene is TRBV7-3, the J gene TRBJ2-4; 9 bases fit TRBD2. The CDR3 contains 19 residues. V lost 4 bases and J lost 0; bases outside the gene matches: 13. In germline, CDR1 is SGHTA, CDR2 FQGTGA. The DNA for the CDR3 is TGTGCCAGCAGCTCCTCACTAGCGGGCAGGATTCTAGCCAAAAACATTCAGTACTTC. It specifies CASSSSLAGRILAKNIQYF.

The chain uses TRBV19 and TRBJ2-3; 10 bases fit TRBD2. Trimming took 11 bases from V and 6 from J; bases not matched to a gene: 11. Germline CDR1 LNHDA, CDR2 SQIVND (reference sequence). There are 14 residues in the CDR3. The DNA for the CDR3 is TGTGCCCCCCTGGGAGCGGGAGGGCCGGATACGCAGTATTTT. This codes for CAPLGAGGPDTQYF.

The chain has TRBV7-8 and TRBJ2-7; 8 bases match TRBD1. Per germline, CDR1 SGHVS and CDR2 FQNEAQ. The CDR3 is 18 residues long. Trimming cost V 5 bases and J 2 bases; bases outside gene matches: 17. The CDR3 here is CASSPVSRGPGEPYEQYF. CDR3 DNA sequence: TGTGCCAGCAGCCCGGTCTCCAGGGGGCCAGGGGAGCCCTACGAGCAGTACTTC.

The chain links TRBV2 to TRBJ2-1, with 9 bases matching TRBD2. The CDR3 consists of 15 residues. The trim removed 3 bases at V and 7 bases at J, leaving 7 bases unmatched. In germline, CDR1 is SNHLY, CDR2 FYNNEI. Here the CDR3 reads CASSEGGRALNEQFF. The CDR3 DNA follows: TGTGCCAGCAGTGAGGGCGGGAGGGCCCTGAATGAGCAGTTCTTC. The entire variable domain, with the rest obtained from reference TRBV2 and TRBJ2-1, is as follows: EPEVTQTPSHQVTQMGQEVILRCVPISNHLYFYWYRQILGQKVEFLVSFYNNEISEKSEIFDDQFSVERPDGSNFTLKIRSTKLEDSAMYFCASSEGGRALNEQFFGPGTRLTVL.

This clone was counted once. This chain connects TRBV5-4 to TRBJ2-1, with TRBD1 as a possible D gene (5 bases). The CDR3 contains 15 residues. Trimming cost V 0 bases and J 2 bases, with 9 bases left between them. Germline values: CDR1 SGHNT, CDR2 YYREEE (reference sequence). In nucleotides, the CDR3 is TGTGCCAGCAGCTTGGGGCAGGGAACCTACAATGAGCAGTTCTTC. This codes for CASSLGQGTYNEQFF.

V and J are TRBV27 and TRBJ2-7; possible D gene TRBD2, 6 bases. The germline V gene has CDR1 MNHEY and CDR2 SMNVEV (reference sequence). This CDR3 is 14 amino acids long. V dropped 8 bases and J dropped 3 bases, with 17 bases sitting between them. The CDR3 coding sequence is TGTGCCAGCCGACGAGTGGGAGGTAACTACGAGCAGTACTTC. As protein: CASRRVGGNYEQYF.

Of note for this clone: At one boundary the junction diverges from the germline segment, which might be a read error. The CDR3 reads CAWIPSGGENTGGLFF. The CDR3 DNA reads TGTGCCTGGATCCCCTCGGGGGGAGAGAACACCGGGGGGCTGTTTTTT. The chain has TRBV30 and TRBJ2-2; 7 bases match TRBD2. Germline assignment: CDR1 GTSNPN and CDR2 SVGIG (reference sequence). This CDR3 contains 16 residues. The entire variable domain, with the rest obtained from reference TRBV30 and TRBJ2-2, is as follows: SQTIHQWPATLVQPVGSPLSLECTVEGTSNPNLYWYRQAAGRGLQLLFYSVGIGQISSEVPQNLSASRPQDRQFILSSKKLLLSDSGFYLCAWIPSGGENTGGLFFGEGSRLTVL.

This clone showed up just a few times. This chain joins TRBV7-8 and TRBJ2-1; the match to TRBD2 covers 16 bases. V lost 1 base to trimming and J lost 0 bases; unmatched junction nucleotides: 3. The CDR3 consists of 19 residues. Germline CDR1 reads SGHVS; CDR2 reads FQNEAQ. The CDR3 region is CASSLGGTSGRGSYNEQFF. CDR3 nucleotides: TGTGCCAGCAGCTTAGGCGGGACTAGCGGGAGGGGCTCCTACAATGAGCAGTTCTTC.

This chain uses TRBV7-9 with TRBJ1-4, with TRBD1 as a possible D gene (6 bases). This CDR3 has 16 amino acids. With 8 bases removed from V and 8 bases from J, the gap between germline ends came to 24 bases. Germline CDR1 reads SEHNR; CDR2 reads FQNEAQ (reference sequence). The CDR3 protein is CASGPGSGTNQEKLFF. CDR3 nucleotides: TGTGCCAGCGGTCCTGGCTCCGGGACAAATCAGGAAAAACTGTTTTTT.

This clone has only one observation. J is TRBJ1-1 and V is TRBV30; 7 nucleotides agree with TRBD1. V lost 3 bases to trimming and J lost 5 bases; unmatched junction nucleotides: 12. From germline, CDR1 is GTSNPN and CDR2 SVGIG (reference sequence). The CDR3 loop spans 15 amino acids. CDR3 in DNA: TGTGCCTGGAGCATCGGGTCAGGGGGATGGACTGAAGCTTTCTTT. Amino acids: CAWSIGSGGWTEAFF.

This clone was found once. This chain joins TRBV19 and TRBJ1-1, with 7 bases lining up with TRBD1. Trimming removed 5 bases from V and 4 bases from J; junction bases left unmatched: 7. The CDR3 is 14 amino acids. CDR1 is LNHDA, CDR2 SQIVND, per germline (reference sequence). DNA of the CDR3: TGTGCCAGTAGTGCGAACAGGGGTAGCACTGAAGCTTTCTTT. It specifies CASSANRGSTEAFF.

The rearrangement joins TRBV11-2 to TRBJ1-1; D call uncertain. Trimming pared 5 bases from V and 4 bases from J, leaving 14 bases between. Germline values: CDR1 SGHAT, CDR2 FQNNGV. The CDR3 spans 14 residues. The CDR3 here is CASSSSISSTEAFF. The CDR3 nucleotides are TGTGCCAGCAGCAGCTCCATCTCGAGCACTGAAGCTTTCTTT.

J is TRBJ2-3 and V is TRBV4-1, with 8 bases that match TRBD2. There are 17 residues in the CDR3. The ends lost 0 bases at V and 1 base at J; junction bases unmatched: 6. Germline loops: CDR1 MGHRA, CDR2 YSYEKL. The CDR3 nucleotides are TGCGCCAGCAGCCAAGATCGAGCGGGAGCGGGCACAGATACGCAGTATTTT. The encoded protein is CASSQDRAGAGTDTQYF.

The chain combines TRBV27 with TRBJ2-7; TRBD2 agrees at 8 bases. In germline, CDR1 is MNHEY, CDR2 SMNVEV (reference sequence). The CDR3 is 16 amino acids. J was trimmed by 0 bases and V by 6 bases; bases with no gene match: 10. The CDR3 region is CASSPRGLAGSYEQYF. For the CDR3, the DNA is TGTGCCAGCAGCCCCCGGGGGCTAGCGGGCTCCTACGAGCAGTACTTC.

This clone has only a few counts. The chain combines TRBV7-9 with TRBJ1-4, with D hard to call. Germline-derived CDR1 and CDR2 are SEHNR and FQNEAQ (reference sequence). The CDR3 runs 13 residues. V shed 4 bases and J shed 7 bases, with 10 bases lying between them. The CDR3 DNA reads TGTGCCAGCAGCTCAGGACTCTCTGAAAAACTGTTTTTT. Amino acid sequence: CASSSGLSEKLFF. The variable domain in full, with the rest retrieved from reference TRBV7-9 and TRBJ1-4, is DTGVSQNPRHKITKRGQNVTFRCDPISEHNRLYWYRQTLGQGPEFLTYFQNEAQLEKSRLLSDRFSAERPKGSFSTLEIQRTEQGDSAMYLCASSSGLSEKLFFGSGTQLSVL.

V is TRBV2 and J is TRBJ2-1, with D perhaps matching TRBD1 (5 bases). The CDR3 consists of 14 residues. The V end was cut by 7 bases, the J end by 12 bases, with 22 bases between. Germline CDR1 reads SNHLY; CDR2 reads FYNNEI. The CDR3 region has the DNA TGTGCCAGCACTCAGGTTCAGGGTGTTTATGGGCAGTTCTTC. It translates to CASTQVQGVYGQFF.